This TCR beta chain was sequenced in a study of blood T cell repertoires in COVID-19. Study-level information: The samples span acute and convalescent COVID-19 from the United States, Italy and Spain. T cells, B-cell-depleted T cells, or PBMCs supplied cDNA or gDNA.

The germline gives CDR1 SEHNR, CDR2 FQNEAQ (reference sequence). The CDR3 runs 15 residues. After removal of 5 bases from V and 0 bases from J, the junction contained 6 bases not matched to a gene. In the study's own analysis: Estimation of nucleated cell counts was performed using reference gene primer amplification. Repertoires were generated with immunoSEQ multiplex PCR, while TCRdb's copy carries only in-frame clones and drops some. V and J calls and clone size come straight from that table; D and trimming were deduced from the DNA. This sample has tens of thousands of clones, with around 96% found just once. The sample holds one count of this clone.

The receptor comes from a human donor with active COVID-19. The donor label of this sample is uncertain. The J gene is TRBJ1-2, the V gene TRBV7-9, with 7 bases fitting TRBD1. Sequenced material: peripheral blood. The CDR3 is CASSQTTGSNYGYTF. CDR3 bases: TGTGCCAGCAGCCAGACGACAGGGTCTAACTATGGCTACACCTTC.